This T cell receptor (beta chain) was observed in a study of Graves' ophthalmopathy and Graves' hyperthyroidism. Recruitment covered hyperthyroidism patients aged 18 to 65 whose new diagnosis was of under 2 months' duration. Germline CDR1 is MGHDK and CDR2 is SYGVNS. The trim removed 5 bases at V and 6 bases at J, leaving 11 bases unmatched. This CDR3 comprises 15 residues. RNA transcripts served as template for amplifying TCR beta CDR3 sequences. Investigators did first-round RT-PCR with HTBI primers, then second-round multiplex PCR. Each CDR3 protein gets one entry after TCRdb re-called the multiplex PCR reads with MiXCR. The sample records around 1.1 million distinct CDR3 sequences, less than 45% being singletons. Whole-study findings and limits: Blood samples also showed most expanded thyroid clonotypes exceeding 0.001 frequency.

Worth noting for this clonotype: Antigen unknown.

The chain employs TRBV25-1 and TRBJ2-7; 9 positions match TRBD1. The source is an adult man with Graves' hyperthyroidism. What was sequenced was peripheral blood or thyroid tissue (not recorded which). The CDR3 DNA sequence: TGTGCCAGCAGTCACGGGGGACAGGGCTCGGTCGAGCAGTACTTC. Translating gives CASSHGGQGSVEQYF.